The text below deals with one T cell receptor beta chain. Its antigen is not identified. The sample is drawn from a study of healthy donors' naive CD4 and CD8 T cells. Germline assignment: CDR1 SQVTM and CDR2 ANQGSEA. This CDR3 contains 10 residues. V was trimmed by 0 bases and J by 11 bases, leaving 7 bases between them. Naive CD4+ cells were sorted as CD4+CD8-CD45RO-CD45RA+; naive CD8+ as CD8+CD4-CD45RA+CD27bright. Starting from around 500 ng of total RNA, TCR libraries were made with linear amplification. Each CDR3 protein is one row after TCRdb ran MiXCR on the reads. The table has some 190,000 distinct CDR3 sequences, over 60% seen once; the top ten hold roughly 2.4%. General study points: Negatively charged CDR3s marked CD8+ lineage; positively charged CDR3s marked CD4+ lineage. Reportedly, most V and J gene segments showed naive CD4+ versus CD8+ bias.

The receptor was derived from a pool of human donors in good health; the sample pools cells from several healthy donors. Sequenced sample: naive CD4+ and CD8+ T cells sorted from blood, pooled from several donors. The V call is TRBV29-1, the J call TRBJ1-1; no reliable D call. The DNA for the CDR3 is TGCAGCGTTGAAGACCAGGAGGCTTTCTTT. Amino acid sequence: CSVEDQEAFF.